A single sample gave rise to the 26 T cell receptor beta chains below, sequenced in a study of OX40 agonist ivuxolimab in advanced cancers. The table came from immunoSEQ multiplex PCR; TCRdb's copy has only in-frame clones and leaves some out. This table holds about 36,000 clones, around 77% found once. Here the sequenced sample was CD4+ or CD8+ T cells sorted from blood, taken in a trial of the OX40 agonist ivuxolimab. These receptors all come from an adult with an advanced solid tumor such as melanoma, head and neck, liver or kidney cancer.

This rearrangement joins TRBV9 to TRBJ2-2; no clear D gene. This CDR3 spans 13 amino acids. In germline, CDR1 is SGDLS, CDR2 YYNGEE. V lost 0 bases and J lost 5, with 5 bases in between. Here the CDR3 DNA reads TGTGCCAGCAGCGTAGTTGAAACCGGGGAGCTGTTTTTT. Protein product: CASSVVETGELFF.

Of note for this clone: Germline and junction disagree at one end, which may indicate a read error. The sample contains more than one DNA sequence encoding this CDR3. The rearrangement links TRBV27 to TRBJ1-2; D remains ambiguous. The CDR3 totals 13 residues. In germline, CDR1 is MNHEY, CDR2 SMNVEV (reference sequence). DNA for the CDR3: TGTGCCAGCAGGCCTGGGAGTAACTACGGCTACACCTTC. Translated: CASRPGSNYGYTF.

The V call is TRBV6-5, the J call TRBJ2-6, with D uncertain. The germline CDR1 and CDR2 sequences are MNHEY and SVGAGI. The germline V and J ends were trimmed by 4 bases and 0 bases, with 7 bases remaining between them. This CDR3 is built from 15 residues. The CDR3 DNA is TGTGCCAGCAGTTTGACAAACTCTGGGGCCAACGTCCTGACTTTC. Protein product: CASSLTNSGANVLTF.

This chain uses TRBV30 with TRBJ2-7, with D maybe TRBD1 (5 bases). This CDR3 is 15 amino acids long. Looked up from germline, CDR1 is GTSNPN and CDR2 is SVGIG (reference sequence). V lost 2 bases, J lost 2 bases, and 16 bases lay in between. CDR3 protein: CAWSLKLDTTYEQYF. The CDR3 bases are TGTGCCTGGAGTCTCAAGTTGGACACAACCTACGAGCAGTACTTC.

This chain connects TRBV12-5 to TRBJ2-1, with D unresolved. Germline lookup yields CDR1 LGHNT and CDR2 FRNRAP. This CDR3 contains 11 residues. V dropped 0 bases and J dropped 9 bases, with 3 bases sitting between them. CDR3 amino acids: CASGLVSEQFF. In nucleotides, the CDR3 is TGTGCTAGTGGTTTGGTATCTGAGCAGTTCTTC.

The chain carries TRBV5-5 and TRBJ2-1; no definite D call. This CDR3 is 13 amino acids long. Germline CDR1 SGHKS, CDR2 YYEKEE (reference sequence). V lost 4 bases to trimming and J lost 4 bases, with 9 bases between them. The CDR3 sequence is CASSLSAYNEQFF. The CDR3 nucleotides are TGTGCCAGCAGCCTGTCAGCGTACAATGAGCAGTTCTTC.

The V and J genes are TRBV18 and TRBJ2-7; D unclear. Germline values: CDR1 KGHSH, CDR2 LQKENI. The CDR3 is made up of 15 amino acids. Trimming shortened V by 4 bases and J by 2 bases, and 15 bases separated the two germline ends. The CDR3 DNA sequence: TGTGCCAGCTCACGGGATCCGTGGGAAACCTACGAGCAGTACTTC. Its translation: CASSRDPWETYEQYF.

The chain employs TRBV28 and TRBJ2-7; no reliable D call. Trimming removed 2 bases at V and 5 bases at J, with 4 bases between. The CDR3 consists of 11 residues. Germline CDR1 and CDR2: MDHEN and SYDVKM. DNA for the CDR3: TGTGCCAGCAGTTTAAGGGACGAGCAGTACTTC. Translating it yields CASSLRDEQYF.

The rearrangement joins TRBV9 to TRBJ2-2; D gene ambiguous. CDR1 and CDR2 from the germline V gene are SGDLS and YYNGEE. V was pared by 0 bases and J by 2 bases, with 8 bases between. The CDR3 totals 15 residues. The DNA of the CDR3 is TGTGCCAGCAGCGTAGGGATAGGAAACACCGGGGAGCTGTTTTTT. Its protein is CASSVGIGNTGELFF.

This sequence joins TRBV5-1 and TRBJ2-1; D tentatively reads TRBD1 or TRBD2 (6 bases each). V was cut by 4 bases and J by 8 bases, with 19 bases left in between. The length of the CDR3 is 15 residues. Germline loops: CDR1 SGHRS, CDR2 YFSETQ. The CDR3 sequence is CASSTTPGGWDEQFF. CDR3 DNA sequence: TGCGCCAGCAGCACCACCCCCGGGGGCTGGGATGAGCAGTTCTTC.

The table lists this clone with a few counts. The genes are TRBV7-8 and TRBJ2-1, with 14 bases lining up with TRBD2. J lost 4 bases, V lost 5 bases, and 7 bases had no gene match. This CDR3 has 17 residues. Germline CDR1 SGHVS, CDR2 FQNEAQ. Written as DNA, the CDR3 is TGTGCCAGCAGCCCTCGGACTAGCGGGGGGCCATACAATGAGCAGTTCTTC. This sequence encodes CASSPRTSGGPYNEQFF.

The chain recombines TRBV6-1 with TRBJ2-5; 8 bases map to TRBD2. CDR1 is MNHNS, CDR2 SASEGT, per germline. The J segment lost 5 bases and the V segment lost 2 bases, leaving 10 bases of the junction unmatched. The CDR3 is 16 amino acids. CDR3 DNA: TGTGCCAGCAGTGAATGGATTAGCGGGGCAGGGGAGACCCAGTACTTC. Amino acids: CASSEWISGAGETQYF.

This chain connects TRBV5-6 to TRBJ2-5; D possibly uses TRBD1 or TRBD2 (5 bases each). Germline lookup yields CDR1 SGHDT and CDR2 YYEEEE. This CDR3 spans 14 amino acids. The germline V and J ends were trimmed by 4 bases and 2 bases, with 12 bases remaining between them. CDR3 nucleotides: TGTGCCAGCAGCCACCCTGGGGGTCAAGAGACCCAGTACTTC. Residues: CASSHPGGQETQYF.

J is TRBJ1-6 and V is TRBV7-8; D gene ambiguous. The germline gives CDR1 SGHVS, CDR2 FQNEAQ. There are 14 residues in the CDR3. Trimming removed 2 bases at V and 6 bases at J, with 8 bases between. The CDR3 DNA is TGTGCCAGCAGCTTATTGGTTGTTAATTCACCCCTCCACTTT. Translated, it gives CASSLLVVNSPLHF.

The chain combines TRBV9 with TRBJ1-4, with 7 bases lining up with TRBD1. J was trimmed by 6 bases and V by 4 bases; bases with no gene match: 9. The CDR3 loop spans 15 amino acids. Germline CDR1 is SGDLS and CDR2 is YYNGEE. Here the CDR3 DNA reads TGTGCCAGCAGCCCCCTCGGGACAGTTTATGAAAAACTGTTTTTT. Translating gives CASSPLGTVYEKLFF.

This chain links TRBV10-2 with TRBJ1-5, with 10 bases that match TRBD1. Germline trimming cut 2 bases from V and 7 bases from J; bases unmatched to any gene: 2. The length of the CDR3 is 14 residues. Per the germline V gene, CDR1 is WSHSY and CDR2 is SAAADI. In nucleotides, the CDR3 is TGCGCCAGCAGTGAGGGGACAGGGGTGCAGCCCCAGCATTTT. It codes for CASSEGTGVQPQHF.

V usage is TRBV13 and J usage is TRBJ2-7; D is unclear. Germline V gives CDR1 PRHDT, CDR2 FYEKMQ (reference sequence). V gave up 2 bases and J gave up 5 bases, with 7 bases separating them. CDR3 length: 12 amino acids. CDR3 DNA: TGTGCCAGCAGCTTAAATCCCCACGAGCAGTACTTC. Translated: CASSLNPHEQYF.

This sequence joins TRBV29-1 and TRBJ2-7; the D gene could be TRBD1 or TRBD2 (5 bases each). The CDR3 loop spans 15 amino acids. Per the germline V gene, CDR1 is SQVTM and CDR2 is ANQGSEA. Trimming removed 6 bases at V and 3 bases at J, with 21 bases between. This CDR3 reads CSVERGVKENYEQYF. The CDR3, as DNA: TGCAGCGTCGAGCGAGGGGTTAAGGAGAACTACGAGCAGTACTTC.

This chain connects TRBV30 to TRBJ2-7; D is possibly TRBD1 (5 bases). V was pared by 1 base and J by 0 bases, with 7 bases between. The CDR3 is 13 residues long. In germline, CDR1 is GTSNPN, CDR2 SVGIG (reference sequence). The CDR3 is CAWSGGISYEQYF. As DNA, the CDR3 is TGTGCCTGGAGTGGGGGCATCTCCTACGAGCAGTACTTC.

This clone was counted only a few times. The chain combines TRBV10-3 with TRBJ1-2; D gene uncertain. CDR3 size: 17 residues. CDR1 and CDR2 (germline): ENHRY, SYGVKD. V lost 3 bases and J 0 bases, leaving 17 bases between the germline ends. The CDR3 region is CAISDVGGYPTNYGYTF. In DNA, the CDR3 is TGTGCCATCAGTGACGTGGGCGGCTATCCGACTAACTATGGCTACACCTTC.

This clone appeared many times. The chain combines TRBV7-9 with TRBJ1-1; no clear D gene. Germline V lookup: CDR1 SEHNR, CDR2 FQNEAQ (reference sequence). The CDR3 extends over 13 amino acids. Trimming stripped 0 bases from V and 1 base from J, with 3 bases between. The CDR3 sequence: CASSLAGNTEAFF. As DNA, the CDR3 is TGTGCCAGCAGCTTAGCAGGGAACACTGAAGCTTTCTTT. The entire variable domain, with the rest obtained from reference TRBV7-9 and TRBJ1-1, is as follows: DTGVSQNPRHKITKRGQNVTFRCDPISEHNRLYWYRQTLGQGPEFLTYFQNEAQLEKSRLLSDRFSAERPKGSFSTLEIQRTEQGDSAMYLCASSLAGNTEAFFGQGTRLTVV.

This clone came up a few times. V and J are TRBV30 and TRBJ2-2; D gene unclear. This CDR3 has 13 residues. Trimming left V 0 bases short and J 6 bases short, with 8 bases between. The germline V gene encodes CDR1 GTSNPN and CDR2 SVGIG (reference sequence). This CDR3 is CAWSVVGAGELFF. The CDR3 bases are TGTGCCTGGAGTGTAGTAGGTGCCGGGGAGCTGTTTTTT.

The chain has TRBV19 and TRBJ1-5, with 7 bases that match TRBD1. The V gene end was trimmed by 8 bases and the J gene end by 4 bases; junction bases not matched to a gene: 14. The germline gives CDR1 LNHDA, CDR2 SQIVND (reference sequence). The CDR3 covers 16 residues. The CDR3 coding sequence is TGTGCCAGTTCCGACCTACCGACAGGGTGGAATCAGCCCCAGCATTTT. Translating gives CASSDLPTGWNQPQHF.

The chain has TRBV5-5 and TRBJ2-2; D possibly uses TRBD1 or TRBD2 (5 bases each). The V and J ends lost 3 bases and 1 base respectively, with 10 bases between them. The germline V gene has CDR1 SGHKS and CDR2 YYEKEE (reference sequence). The CDR3 length is 15 residues. CDR3 bases: TGTGCCAGCAGCTCCGGGACGGTGAACACCGGGGAGCTGTTTTTT. This translates into CASSSGTVNTGELFF.

V usage is TRBV11-3 and J usage is TRBJ2-7, with 12 bases lining up with TRBD2. Germline CDR1 is SGHNT and CDR2 is YENEEA. The J segment lost 5 bases and the V segment lost 1 base, leaving 6 bases of the junction unmatched. The CDR3 has 16 residues. CDR3 loop: CASSLAGLAGIHEQYF. As DNA, the CDR3 is TGTGCCAGCAGCTTAGCCGGACTAGCGGGAATACACGAGCAGTACTTC.

The chain couples TRBV27 to TRBJ1-1; D possibly corresponds to TRBD1 (6 bases). From germline, CDR1 is MNHEY and CDR2 SMNVEV (reference sequence). The V gene lost 6 bases and the J gene lost 3 bases, with 17 bases spanning the gap. The CDR3 is 15 amino acids. The CDR3 here is CASSVWGPGDTEAFF. The CDR3 bases are TGTGCCAGCAGCGTCTGGGGGCCGGGGGACACTGAAGCTTTCTTT.